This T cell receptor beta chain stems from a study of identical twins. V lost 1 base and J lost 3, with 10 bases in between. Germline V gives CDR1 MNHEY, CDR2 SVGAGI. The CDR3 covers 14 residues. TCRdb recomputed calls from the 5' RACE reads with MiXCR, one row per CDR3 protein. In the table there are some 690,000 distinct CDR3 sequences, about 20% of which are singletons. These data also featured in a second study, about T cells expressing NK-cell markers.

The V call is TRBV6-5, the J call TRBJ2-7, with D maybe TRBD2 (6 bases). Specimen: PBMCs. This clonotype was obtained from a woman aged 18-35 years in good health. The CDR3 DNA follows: TGTGCCAGCAGTTACTTGGGGGACTTCTACGAGCAGTACTTC. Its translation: CASSYLGDFYEQYF.